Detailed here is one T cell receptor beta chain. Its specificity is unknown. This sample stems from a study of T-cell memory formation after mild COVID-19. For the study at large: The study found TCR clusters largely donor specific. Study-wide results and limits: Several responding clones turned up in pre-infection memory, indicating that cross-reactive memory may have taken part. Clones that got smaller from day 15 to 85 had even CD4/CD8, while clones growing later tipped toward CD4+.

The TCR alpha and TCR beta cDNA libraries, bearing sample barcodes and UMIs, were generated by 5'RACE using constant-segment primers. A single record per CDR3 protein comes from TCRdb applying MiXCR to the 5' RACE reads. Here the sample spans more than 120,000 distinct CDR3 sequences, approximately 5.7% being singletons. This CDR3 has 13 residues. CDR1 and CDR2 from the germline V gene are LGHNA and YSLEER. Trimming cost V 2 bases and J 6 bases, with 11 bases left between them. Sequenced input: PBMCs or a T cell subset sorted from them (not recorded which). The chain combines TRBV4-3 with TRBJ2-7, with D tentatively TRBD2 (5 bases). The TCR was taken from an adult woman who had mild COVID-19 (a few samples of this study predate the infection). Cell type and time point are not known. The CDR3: CASSQFRGLEQYF. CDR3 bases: TGCGCCAGCAGCCAATTTCGGGGTCTCGAGCAGTACTTC.